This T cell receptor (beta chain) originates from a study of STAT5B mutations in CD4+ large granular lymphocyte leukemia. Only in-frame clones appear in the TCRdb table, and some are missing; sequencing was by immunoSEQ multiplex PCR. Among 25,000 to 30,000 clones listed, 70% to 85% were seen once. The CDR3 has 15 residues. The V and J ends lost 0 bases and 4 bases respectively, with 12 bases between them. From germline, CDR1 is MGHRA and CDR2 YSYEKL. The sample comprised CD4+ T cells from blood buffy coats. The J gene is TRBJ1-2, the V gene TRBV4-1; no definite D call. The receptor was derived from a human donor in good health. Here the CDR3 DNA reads TGCGCCAGCAGCCAAGATGGCGGCATCTCCTATGGCTACACCTTC. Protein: CASSQDGGISYGYTF.